This note documents a single T cell receptor (beta chain) sequence. Its antigen target is currently unknown. There are no base qualities to consult, and no much larger clone falls within one base. Counted from cysteine to phenylalanine, this CDR3 has 16 amino acids. CDR3 DNA only is kept here, 48 bases in frame from base 1. The germline V gene yields SGHRS for CDR1 and YFSETQ for CDR2. V is trimmed back by 6 bases and J by 3 bases, and the junction contains 7 bases that no gene match accounts for. These data are taken from a study of blood T cell repertoires in COVID-19 (TCRdb year 2020). For context, the study as a whole: Samples from collaborators originated in the United States, Italy and Spain and spanned both the acute and convalescent phases of COVID-19. Samples came from the ongoing ImmuneRACE study (first 160 participants) plus 1,254 subjects from 6 global collaborators. The material from the prospective study consisted of cDNA or gDNA derived from T cells, B-cell-depleted T cells, or PBMCs. The repertoires were released in a freely available public database meant as a resource for research on the immune response to SARS-CoV-2. The dataset comprised deeply sampled blood TCRbeta repertoires from subjects exposed to, actively infected with, or recovered from COVID-19. Where available, HLA class I and class II types were taken from metadata supplied by the sample provider and were not determined by assay-based typing. The sample metadata nearly always contained a de-identified subject ID, COVID-19 status, age in years and sex. The research as a whole found: Clinical and demographic metadata were provided uncurated, with the amount varying by source and participant.

Whole blood was collected in K2EDTA tubes by collaborating institutions according to the institutions' own protocols. For TCRbeta analysis, collaborators shipped samples as frozen whole blood, isolated PBMCs, or DNA extracted from either of those sample types. The immunoSEQ Assay, a bias-controlled multiplex PCR, was used to amplify TCRbeta CDR3 regions from genomic DNA. The published analysis was carried out like this. The number of nucleated cells in each sample was estimated by amplification of reference gene primers within the assay. Sequence reads were collapsed and filtered to measure the absolute abundance of every unique TCRbeta CDR3 rearrangement. For each sample, productive Simpson clonality was calculated by taking the square root of Simpson's diversity index across productive rearrangements. TCRdb stores this immuneACCESS table with in-frame sequences only. Part of the clones is absent; in the studies checked, under half of the shortfall reflects unresolved V genes, and no reason is known for the rest. The DNA gave D and trimming, while V, J and clone size come from that table. A total of under 300,000 clones appear in this sample, around nine tenths of them only once. The biggest ten clones account for 2% to 2.5% of the sample.

This chain is built from TRBV5-1 and TRBJ2-1, and 12 junctional nucleotides match TRBD2. The source is a man in his fifties with acute or convalescent COVID-19. Source material: peripheral blood. The DNA sequence is TGCGCCAGCACCCCGACTAGCGGGGGCCTCTACAATGAGCAGTTCTTC. Translated, this is CASTPTSGGLYNEQFF. The reference TRBV5-1 and TRBJ2-1 proteins fill in what lies around the CDR3, so the full variable domain reads KAGVTQTPRYLIKTRGQQVTLSCSPISGHRSVSWYQQTPGQGLQFLFEYFSETQRNKGNFPGRFSGRQFSNSRSEMNVSTLELGDSALYLCASTPTSGGLYNEQFFGPGTRLTVL.